This record concerns one T cell receptor (beta chain) sequence. At one of its ends the junction is not consistent with the germline gene, which may arise from a read error. A modified ARM-PCR protocol with three rounds of nested PCR amplified TCRbeta. Each CDR3 protein gets one entry after TCRdb re-called the multiplex PCR reads with MiXCR. The sample includes 50,000 to 60,000 distinct CDR3 sequences, 74% seen only once; the top ten take approximately 23%. These data come from a study of tumor and adjacent non-tumor tissue in lung cancer. No cell sorting was done before RNA was extracted from the tissue. This non-tumor lung sample came from over 3 cm beyond the tumor edge. The CDR3 has 16 amino acids. Germline values: CDR1 SGHTA, CDR2 FQGTGA.

The sequence came from a woman aged 55-70 years with non-small cell lung cancer. V is TRBV7-3 and J is TRBJ2-3, with 9 nucleotides matching TRBD2. Material for sequencing was distant non-tumor lung tissue. The CDR3 protein is CVSSSSGLASTDTQYF. CDR3 bases: TGTGTCAGCAGCTCTTCGGGACTAGCTAGCACAGATACGCAGTATTTT.